This T cell receptor (beta chain) is drawn from a study of glioma-infiltrating T cells after dendritic cell vaccination. CDR1 and CDR2 (germline): ENHRY, SYGVKD. The CDR3 spans 13 residues. The germline V and J ends were trimmed by 6 bases and 2 bases, with 10 bases remaining between them. The protocol was immunoSEQ multiplex PCR, while the TCRdb copy is restricted to in-frame clones and leaves out a portion. The sample consists of around 92,000 clones, 65% to 85% of them appearing once. The time point: after dendritic cell vaccination, including at tumor progression/relapse. Before vaccination, two weeks after the third vaccination, and at progression, PBMC were collected.

The source material was blood, sampled after dendritic cell vaccination. The V call is TRBV10-3, the J call TRBJ1-1; unclear D gene. The sequence derives from a human donor with glioblastoma. The CDR3 here is CAISTNSNTEAFF. DNA of the CDR3: TGTGCCATCAGCACGAATAGTAACACTGAAGCTTTCTTT.